This TCR beta chain was sequenced during a study of blood T cell repertoires in COVID-19 (dated by TCRdb to 2020 to 2022). Context from the whole study: Samples from collaborators originated in the United States, Italy and Spain and spanned both the acute and convalescent phases of COVID-19. The material from the prospective study consisted of cDNA or gDNA derived from T cells, B-cell-depleted T cells, or PBMCs. Subjects who had been exposed to COVID-19, were actively infected with it, or had recovered from it provided the deeply sampled blood TCRbeta repertoires that made up the dataset. The repertoires were released in a freely available public database intended as a resource for research on the immune response to SARS-CoV-2. The samples were drawn from two sources: the first 160 participants of the ongoing ImmuneRACE study, and fewer than 1,500 subjects contributed by 6 global collaborators. The sample metadata nearly always contained a de-identified subject ID, COVID-19 status, age in years and sex. HLA class I and class II types, where available, came from metadata supplied by the sample provider rather than from assay-based typing.

The paper as a whole reports these results and caveats: The quantity of clinical and demographic metadata differed by source and by participant and was supplied without curation.

Participants in the prospective study were aged about 18 to 95 years, lived in some 24 United States geographic areas, and enrolled through a virtual design. To assign participants to cohorts, the prospective study relied on clinical history that participants themselves reported in a screening survey and a study questionnaire. For ImmuneRACE Cohort 3, a participant was defined as recovered based on two consecutive negative NP/OP PCR tests, clearance by a healthcare professional, or resolution of symptoms. Each participant in the prospective study had whole blood, serum and a nasopharyngeal or oropharyngeal swab collected by mobile phlebotomists. Participants in the prospective study had the option to provide additional blood draws and questionnaires over an approximately 2-month period. Prospective study blood samples were shipped either frozen or at room temperature before DNA extraction. A note on this clone: Its antigen target is currently unknown. The input lacks base qualities; no much larger clone sits a single base away.

The CDR3, from cysteine to phenylalanine, totals 18 residues. This entry keeps only the CDR3 DNA: 54 bases, framed from base 1. The germline V gene supplies CDR1 SQVTM and CDR2 ANQGSEA. V ends up 1 base short and J 0 bases short, with an unmatched junction base count of 10. TCRbeta CDR3 regions were amplified from genomic DNA using the immunoSEQ Assay, a bias-controlled multiplex PCR. Under the source paper's analysis protocol: The number of nucleated cells in each sample was estimated from the amplification of reference gene primers within the assay. Sequence reads were collapsed and filtered to measure the absolute abundance of every unique TCRbeta CDR3 rearrangement. For each sample, productive Simpson clonality was calculated as the square root of Simpson's diversity index across productive rearrangements. The table was pulled from immuneACCESS by TCRdb, which kept in-frame rearrangements only. Such tables lose some clones; where checked, under half of the loss comes from unresolved V genes, and the rest has no known cause. The V and J calls and clone size come from that table; D and trimming were worked out from the DNA. Counted in this sample were 200,000 to 250,000 clones; approximately 85% of them appeared once. The top ten clones comprise approximately 2% of the sample.

The material sequenced was PBMCs or T cells enriched from blood (not recorded which). The V and J genes are TRBV29-1 and TRBJ2-1; TRBD2 matches 9 bases in the middle. The receptor was isolated from a woman between 45 and 60 years old who had recovered from COVID-19. DNA sequence: TGCAGCGTTGAAGGGGTAGCGGGGGCCAACGGCTCCTACAATGAGCAGTTCTTC. Its protein product is CSVEGVAGANGSYNEQFF.